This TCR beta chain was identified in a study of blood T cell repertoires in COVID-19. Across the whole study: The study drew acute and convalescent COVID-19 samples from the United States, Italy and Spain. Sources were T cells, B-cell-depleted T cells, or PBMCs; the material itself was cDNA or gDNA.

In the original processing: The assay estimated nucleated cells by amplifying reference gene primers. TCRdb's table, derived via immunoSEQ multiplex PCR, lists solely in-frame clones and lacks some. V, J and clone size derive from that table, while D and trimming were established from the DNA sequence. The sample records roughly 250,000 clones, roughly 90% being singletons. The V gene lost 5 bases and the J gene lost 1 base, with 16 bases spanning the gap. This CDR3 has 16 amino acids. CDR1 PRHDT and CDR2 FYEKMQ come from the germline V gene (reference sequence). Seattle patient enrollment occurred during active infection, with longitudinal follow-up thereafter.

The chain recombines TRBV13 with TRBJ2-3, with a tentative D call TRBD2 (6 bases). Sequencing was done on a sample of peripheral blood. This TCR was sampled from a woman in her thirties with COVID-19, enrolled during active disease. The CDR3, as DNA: TGTGCCAGCAGCCCGGGACGGGGGTGGGGCACAGATACGCAGTATTTT. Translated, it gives CASSPGRGWGTDTQYF.